This passage covers 11 T cell receptor beta chains from one sample sequenced in a study of blood T cell repertoires in COVID-19. Some clones are missing from TCRdb's copy, which holds only in-frame ones; the method was immunoSEQ multiplex PCR. The sample has 500,000 or so clones; about nine tenths are singletons. The specimen was PBMCs or T cells enriched from blood (not recorded which). All receptors derive from a young woman who had recovered from COVID-19.

The V and J genes are TRBV3-1 (or the pseudogene TRBV3-2) and TRBJ2-3; 7 nucleotides agree with TRBD2. The CDR3 totals 16 residues. The V segment lost 3 bases and the J segment 2 bases; nucleotides outside the gene matches: 8. Per germline, CDR1 LGHDT and CDR2 YNNKEL (reference sequence). CDR3 nucleotides: TGTGCCAGCAGCCAGGACTCTAGCGGCGCCACAGATACGCAGTATTTT. It translates to CASSQDSSGATDTQYF.

The J gene is TRBJ1-5, the V gene TRBV6-5, with 8 bases fitting TRBD1. CDR3 length: 15 residues. Trimming at V came to 5 bases and at J to 2 bases, leaving 5 bases not matched to a gene. CDR1 MNHEY and CDR2 SVGAGI come from the germline V gene. DNA of the CDR3: TGTGCCAGCAGTAGAGACAGGGGCGGCAATCAGCCCCAGCATTTT. It is translated as CASSRDRGGNQPQHF.

The CDR3 reads CASSHNAGEDGYTF. The CDR3 DNA follows: TGTGCCAGCAGTCACAATGCGGGGGAAGATGGCTACACCTTC. The gene calls are TRBV28 and TRBJ1-2; possible D gene TRBD1, 5 bases. The CDR3 is made up of 14 amino acids. The germline gives CDR1 MDHEN, CDR2 SYDVKM. Trimming pared 5 bases from V and 6 bases from J, leaving 16 bases between.

This chain links TRBV28 with TRBJ1-1, with D maybe TRBD1 (6 bases). The CDR3 is 15 residues long. The V end lost 7 bases, the J end lost 0 bases, and 15 bases lay between the germline ends. Germline CDR1 reads MDHEN; CDR2 reads SYDVKM. CDR3 loop: CASIRGRGLNTEAFF. CDR3 sequence (DNA): TGTGCCAGCATTAGGGGCAGGGGACTGAACACTGAAGCTTTCTTT. Drawing the rest from reference TRBV28 and TRBJ1-1, the complete variable domain is DVKVTQSSRYLVKRTGEKVFLECVQDMDHENMFWYRQDPGLGLRLIYFSYDVKMKEKGDIPEGYSVSREKKERFSLILESASTNQTSMYLCASIRGRGLNTEAFFGQGTRLTVV.

The chain combines TRBV30 with TRBJ2-7; possible D gene TRBD2, 5 bases. This CDR3 region has 13 residues. CDR1 is GTSNPN, CDR2 SVGIG, per germline (reference sequence). With 0 bases removed from V and 4 bases from J, the gap between germline ends came to 10 bases. In DNA form, the CDR3 reads TGTGCCTGGAGTGTAGCGGACCTGTACGAGCAGTACTTC. Translation gives CAWSVADLYEQYF.

The gene calls are TRBV19 and TRBJ1-2; unclear D gene. Germline V gene sequence: CDR1 LNHDA, CDR2 SQIVND (reference sequence). Trimming took 4 bases from V and 5 from J, leaving 11 bases between them. CDR3 size: 13 residues. CDR3 bases: TGTGCCAGTAGTACGTTGGCAGTTTATGGCTACACCTTC. This encodes CASSTLAVYGYTF. The full variable domain, completed using reference TRBV19 and TRBJ1-2, is DGGITQSPKYLFRKEGQNVTLSCEQNLNHDAMYWYRQDPGQGLRLIYYSQIVNDFQKGDIAEGYSVSREKKESFPLTVTSAQKNPTAFYLCASSTLAVYGYTFGSGTRLTVV.

The chain has TRBV6-2 or TRBV6-3 and TRBJ1-2; weak D call: TRBD1 (6 bases). The CDR3 extends over 12 amino acids. CDR1 is MNHEY, CDR2 SVGEGT, per germline. Trimming shortened V by 0 bases and J by 14 bases, and 13 bases separated the two germline ends. The CDR3 is CASSYSQGLLTF. As DNA, the CDR3 is TGTGCCAGCAGTTACTCGCAGGGGCTTCTGACCTTC.

The chain links TRBV28 to TRBJ1-2; 8 bases line up with TRBD1. The CDR3 is 16 amino acids. With 5 bases clipped from V and 3 bases from J, the junction kept 11 bases outside the gene matches. Germline V lookup: CDR1 MDHEN, CDR2 SYDVKM. CDR3 amino acids: CASSGAGGSLDYGYTF. The CDR3 DNA reads TGTGCCAGCAGTGGGGCAGGGGGCTCTCTTGACTATGGCTACACCTTC.

The chain uses TRBV30 and TRBJ2-1; weak D call: TRBD1 (5 bases). The length of the CDR3 is 13 residues. Germline V gene sequence: CDR1 GTSNPN, CDR2 SVGIG (reference sequence). V was pared by 5 bases and J by 9 bases, with 17 bases between. The CDR3 coding sequence is TGTGCCTGGGACAGTTTCCAGCAGGGTGAGCAGTTCTTC. It specifies CAWDSFQQGEQFF. Full variable domain (missing parts from reference TRBV30 and TRBJ2-1): SQTIHQWPATLVQPVGSPLSLECTVEGTSNPNLYWYRQAAGRGLQLLFYSVGIGQISSEVPQNLSASRPQDRQFILSSKKLLLSDSGFYLCAWDSFQQGEQFFGPGTRLTVL.

J is TRBJ1-4 and V is TRBV7-8; D may be TRBD1 (5 bases). This CDR3 has 15 amino acids. The germline V gene has CDR1 SGHVS and CDR2 FQNEAQ. V was shortened by 5 bases and J by 4 bases, with 14 bases between the two germline ends. The CDR3 protein is CASSPRGGLNEKLFF. The DNA of the CDR3 is TGTGCCAGCAGCCCCCGGGGGGGACTTAATGAAAAACTGTTTTTT.

The chain carries TRBV27 and TRBJ1-4; 8 nucleotides match TRBD1. CDR1 is MNHEY, CDR2 SMNVEV, per germline (reference sequence). J was trimmed by 3 bases and V by 6 bases; bases with no gene match: 12. This CDR3 is 17 amino acids long. In DNA, the CDR3 is TGTGCCAGCAGCAAGGACAGGGTAATAGCGGCTAATGAAAAACTGTTTTTT. As protein: CASSKDRVIAANEKLFF.